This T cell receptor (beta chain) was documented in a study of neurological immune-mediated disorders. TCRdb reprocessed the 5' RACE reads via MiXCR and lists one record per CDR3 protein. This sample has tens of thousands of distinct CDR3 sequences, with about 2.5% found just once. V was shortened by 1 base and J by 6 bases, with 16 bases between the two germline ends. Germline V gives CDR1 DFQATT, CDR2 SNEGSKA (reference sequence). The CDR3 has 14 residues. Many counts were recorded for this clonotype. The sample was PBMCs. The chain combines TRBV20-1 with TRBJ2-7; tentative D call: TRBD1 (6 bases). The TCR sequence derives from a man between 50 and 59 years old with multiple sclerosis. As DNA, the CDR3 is TGCAGTGCTAGAGGATGGCAGGGGACGGGCGAGCAGTACTTC. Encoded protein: CSARGWQGTGEQYF.